The sequence of this T cell receptor (beta chain) was determined in a study of PD-L1 blockade in urothelial cancer. Study details: T cells were recovered from blood samples at a median of roughly 150,000.

Germline lookup yields CDR1 MNHNS and CDR2 SASEGT. The V end was cut by 6 bases, the J end by 6 bases, with 9 bases between. This CDR3 contains 11 residues. The assay was immunoSEQ multiplex PCR, and TCRdb's table has in-frame clones only and misses some. The table has some 50,000 clones, 70% to 90% seen once. Patients' cancers were locally advanced or metastatic urothelial carcinomas. The sample was PBMCs, taken around atezolizumab (anti-PD-L1) treatment. This receptor was obtained from a man older than 75 with urothelial cancer. The V call is TRBV6-1, the J call TRBJ2-7; D might be TRBD1 (6 bases). CDR3 nucleotide sequence: TGTGCCAGCAGCGGCAGGGGCGAGCAGTACTTC. Translated: CASSGRGEQYF.